This TCR beta chain was obtained from a study of blood T cells in healthy people across ages. Study findings and constraints: The study regarded diversity estimates from one million T cells as underestimates.

Primers used in a second PCR of roughly 6 to 11 cycles were a sample-barcoded 5' primer and a J-beta primer mix. TCRdb processed the 5' RACE reads anew with MiXCR; each CDR3 protein has one entry. The top ten hold 13% of the sample, which has roughly 930,000 distinct CDR3 sequences, roughly 50% seen once. In the case of this clonotype: The antigen remains unidentified.

This sequence originates from a man aged 30 to 45 in good health. Sequencing was performed on blood.

For the CDR3, the DNA is TGTGCCAGCAGCTTGGGCACAGGAGCGAATGGCTACACCTTC. As protein: CASSLGTGANGYTF. The rearrangement uses TRBV5-6 and TRBJ1-2; D is possibly TRBD1 (5 bases). Per germline, CDR1 SGHDT and CDR2 YYEEEE. Between the trimmed V and J ends, which lost 0 bases and 6 bases, there was a span of 12 bases. The CDR3 runs 14 residues.